The clone carrying this T cell receptor (beta chain) was observed a few times. The antigen remains unidentified. The data originate from a study of response to subunit inactivated influenza vaccine. Trimming pared 5 bases from V and 10 bases from J, leaving 11 bases between. The CDR3 has 11 amino acids. Overall study results and limits: Authors suggested few new T cells are recruited by each seasonal influenza vaccination.

MiXCR, applied by TCRdb to the RT-PCR reads, yields one record per CDR3 protein. This sample has hundreds of thousands of distinct CDR3 sequences, with about 14% found just once. V usage is TRBV12-3 or TRBV12-4 and J usage is TRBJ1-1, with TRBD1 as a possible D gene (5 bases). The source is a man in his forties or fifties who received an inactivated influenza vaccine. The starting material was PBMCs from blood, obtained around two weeks before vaccination. The CDR3 DNA sequence: TGTGCCAGCAGTCGGGACTTAGGAGCTTTCTTT. It translates to CASSRDLGAFF.